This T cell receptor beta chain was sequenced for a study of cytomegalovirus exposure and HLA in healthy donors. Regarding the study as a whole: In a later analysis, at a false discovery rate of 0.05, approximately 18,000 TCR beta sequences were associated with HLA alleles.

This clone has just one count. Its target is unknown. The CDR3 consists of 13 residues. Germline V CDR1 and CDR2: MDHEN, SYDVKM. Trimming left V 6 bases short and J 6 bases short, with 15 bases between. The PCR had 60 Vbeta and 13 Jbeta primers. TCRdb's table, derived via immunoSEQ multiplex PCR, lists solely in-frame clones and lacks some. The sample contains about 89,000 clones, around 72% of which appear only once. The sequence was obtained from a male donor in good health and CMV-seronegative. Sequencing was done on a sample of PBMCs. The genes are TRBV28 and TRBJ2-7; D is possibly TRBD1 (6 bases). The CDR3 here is CASRGRTGSEQYF. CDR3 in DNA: TGTGCCAGCAGGGGGCGAACAGGGTCCGAGCAGTACTTC. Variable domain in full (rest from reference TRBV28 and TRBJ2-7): DVKVTQSSRYLVKRTGEKVFLECVQDMDHENMFWYRQDPGLGLRLIYFSYDVKMKEKGDIPEGYSVSREKKERFSLILESASTNQTSMYLCASRGRTGSEQYFGPGTRLTVT.